The clone carrying this TCR beta chain has a single count. Antigen specificity is unknown. This table comes from immunoSEQ multiplex PCR, and its TCRdb copy is limited to in-frame clones, with some not included. In the table there are more than 500,000 clones, around 95% of which are singletons. This record comes from a study of shared clonotypes between healthy human individuals. From germline, CDR1 is SGHRS and CDR2 YFSETQ. CDR3 length: 17 amino acids. Unmatched junction bases numbered 10, after V lost 0 bases and J lost 5 bases. CD4+ cells underwent separation, giving CD45RA+ naive and CD45RA-negative memory subsets. Findings of the study overall: The authors sampled blood alone, and tissue repertoires likely differ. Represented diversity, genetic and exposure-history alike, was limited by few donors. A handful of donors held around 5% of naive CD4 clonotypes in common.

This TCR came from a woman aged 30 to 39 in good health. The sample consisted of naive CD4+ T cells sorted from blood. Described subset: CD45RA+ positively selected. The chain joins TRBV5-1 to TRBJ2-7; 11 nucleotides align to TRBD2. The CDR3 DNA reads TGCGCCAGCAGCTTGGGATTTCCTAGCGGGAGGAATCACGAGCAGTACTTC. This sequence encodes CASSLGFPSGRNHEQYF.